This T cell receptor beta chain was recovered during a study of T cell repertoires in cytomegalovirus infection. The study, taken as a whole, reports: Within the response measured ex vivo, HLA-C-restricted CMV-specific TCR beta clonotypes were dominant.

Between the trimmed V and J ends, which lost 0 bases and 5 bases, there was a span of 7 bases. The germline CDR1 and CDR2 sequences are MNHEY and SVGAGI. The CDR3 spans 13 residues. For this clonotype: Its antigen is unknown.

Via MiXCR, TCRdb re-called the reads, giving one row per CDR3 protein. The sample has hundreds of thousands of distinct CDR3 sequences, 31% seen once. The V call is TRBV6-5, the J call TRBJ1-1, with D unresolved. The clonotype was recovered from a human donor in good health (CMV status not recorded). Some clones in this sample may be carry-over from other donors' samples. Sequenced material: cultured CD8+ T cells from PBMCs, taken from culture after CMV antigen stimulation. This chain's CDR3 is CASSYSTRTEAFF. The CDR3 DNA reads as TGTGCCAGCAGTTACTCGACTCGAACTGAAGCTTTCTTT.